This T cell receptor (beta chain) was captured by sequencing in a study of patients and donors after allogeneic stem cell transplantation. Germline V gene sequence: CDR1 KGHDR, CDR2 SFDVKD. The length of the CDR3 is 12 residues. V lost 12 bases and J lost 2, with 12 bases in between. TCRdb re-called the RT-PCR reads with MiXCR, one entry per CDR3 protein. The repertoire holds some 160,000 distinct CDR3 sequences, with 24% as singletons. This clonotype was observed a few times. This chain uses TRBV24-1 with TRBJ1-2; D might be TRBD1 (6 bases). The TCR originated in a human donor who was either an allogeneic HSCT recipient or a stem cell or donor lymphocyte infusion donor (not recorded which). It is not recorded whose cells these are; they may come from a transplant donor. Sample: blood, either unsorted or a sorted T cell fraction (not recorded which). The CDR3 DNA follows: TGTGCCGTCCGGGGGACAAACTATGGCTACACCTTC. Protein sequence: CAVRGTNYGYTF.